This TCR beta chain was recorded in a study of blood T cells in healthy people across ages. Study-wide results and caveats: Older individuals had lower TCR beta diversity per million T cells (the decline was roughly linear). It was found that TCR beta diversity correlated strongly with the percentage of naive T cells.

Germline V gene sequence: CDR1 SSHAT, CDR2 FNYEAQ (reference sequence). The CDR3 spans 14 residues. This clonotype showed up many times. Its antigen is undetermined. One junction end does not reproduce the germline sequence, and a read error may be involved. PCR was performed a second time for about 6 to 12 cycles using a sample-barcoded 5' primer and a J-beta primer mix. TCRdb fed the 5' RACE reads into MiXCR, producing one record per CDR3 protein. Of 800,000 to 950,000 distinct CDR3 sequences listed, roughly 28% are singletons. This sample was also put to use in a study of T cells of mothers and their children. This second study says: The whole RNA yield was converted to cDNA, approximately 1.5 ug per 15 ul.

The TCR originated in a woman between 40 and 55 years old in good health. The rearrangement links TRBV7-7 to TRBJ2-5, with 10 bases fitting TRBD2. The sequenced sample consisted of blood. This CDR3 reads CASSLTSGVETQYF. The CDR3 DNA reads TGTGCTAGCAGCTTAACTAGCGGGGTAGAGACCCAGTACTTC.